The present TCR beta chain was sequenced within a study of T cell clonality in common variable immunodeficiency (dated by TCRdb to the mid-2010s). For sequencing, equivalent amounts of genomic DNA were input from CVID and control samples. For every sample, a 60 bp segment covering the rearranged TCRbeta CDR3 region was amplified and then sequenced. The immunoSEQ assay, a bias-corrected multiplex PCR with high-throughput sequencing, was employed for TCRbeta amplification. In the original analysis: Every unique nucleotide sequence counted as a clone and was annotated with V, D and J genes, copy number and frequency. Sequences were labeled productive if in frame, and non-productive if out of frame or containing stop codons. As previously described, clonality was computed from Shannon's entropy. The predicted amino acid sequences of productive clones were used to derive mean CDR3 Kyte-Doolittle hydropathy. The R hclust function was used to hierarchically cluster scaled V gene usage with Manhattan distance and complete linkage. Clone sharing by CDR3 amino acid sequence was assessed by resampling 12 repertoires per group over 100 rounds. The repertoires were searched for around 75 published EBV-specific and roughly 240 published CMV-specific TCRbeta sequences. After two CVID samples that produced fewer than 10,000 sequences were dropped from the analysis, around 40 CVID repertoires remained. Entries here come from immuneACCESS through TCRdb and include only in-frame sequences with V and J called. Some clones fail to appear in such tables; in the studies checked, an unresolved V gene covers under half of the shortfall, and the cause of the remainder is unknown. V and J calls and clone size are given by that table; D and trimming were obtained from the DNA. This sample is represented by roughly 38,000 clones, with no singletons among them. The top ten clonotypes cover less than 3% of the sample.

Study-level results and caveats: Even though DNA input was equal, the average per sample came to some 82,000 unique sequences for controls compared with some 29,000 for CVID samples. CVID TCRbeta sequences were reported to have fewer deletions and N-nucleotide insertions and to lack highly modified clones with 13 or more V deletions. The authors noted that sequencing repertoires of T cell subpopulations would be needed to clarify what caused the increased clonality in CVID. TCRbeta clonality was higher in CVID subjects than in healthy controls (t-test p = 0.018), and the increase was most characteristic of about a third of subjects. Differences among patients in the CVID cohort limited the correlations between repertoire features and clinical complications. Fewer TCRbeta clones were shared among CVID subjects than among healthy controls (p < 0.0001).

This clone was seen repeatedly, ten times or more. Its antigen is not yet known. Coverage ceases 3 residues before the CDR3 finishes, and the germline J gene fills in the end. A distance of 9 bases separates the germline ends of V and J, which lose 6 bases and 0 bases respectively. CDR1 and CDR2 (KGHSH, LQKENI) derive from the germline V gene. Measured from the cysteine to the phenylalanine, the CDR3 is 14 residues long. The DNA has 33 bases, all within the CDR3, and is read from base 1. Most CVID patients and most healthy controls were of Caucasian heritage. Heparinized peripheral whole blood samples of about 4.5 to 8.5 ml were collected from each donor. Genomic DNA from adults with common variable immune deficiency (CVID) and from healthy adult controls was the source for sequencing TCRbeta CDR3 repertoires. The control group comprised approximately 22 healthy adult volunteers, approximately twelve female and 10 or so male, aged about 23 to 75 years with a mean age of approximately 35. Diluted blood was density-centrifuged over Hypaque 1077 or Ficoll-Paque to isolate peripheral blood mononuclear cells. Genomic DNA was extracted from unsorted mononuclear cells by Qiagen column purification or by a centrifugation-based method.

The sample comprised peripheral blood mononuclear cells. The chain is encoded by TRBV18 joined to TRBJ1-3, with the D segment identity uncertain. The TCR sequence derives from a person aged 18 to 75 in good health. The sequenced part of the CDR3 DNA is TGTGCCAGCTCCCAAGGCTCCTCTGGAAACACC. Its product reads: CASSQGSSGNT. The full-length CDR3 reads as CASSQGSSGNTIYF.